This T cell receptor (beta chain) was sequenced for a study of blood T cell repertoires in COVID-19. How the authors handled the data: Estimates of nucleated cell counts were drawn from the amplification of reference gene primers. TCRdb keeps only in-frame clones here, not all; method: immunoSEQ multiplex PCR. The DNA gave D and trimming, while V, J and clone size come from that table. The sample lists 97,000 or so clones, around 90% seen once, with 4% to 4.5% in the top ten. The CDR3 runs to 14 residues. Trimming removed 0 bases from V and 6 bases from J, with 8 bases in between. Germline CDR1 and CDR2: MGHRA and YSYEKL.

The clonotype was recovered from a man aged 18-30 years with acute or convalescent COVID-19. The material sequenced was peripheral blood. V usage is TRBV4-1 and J usage is TRBJ2-2, with D perhaps matching TRBD2 (6 bases). CDR3 loop: CASSQDRGSGELFF. As DNA, the CDR3 is TGCGCCAGCAGCCAAGATCGGGGGTCCGGGGAGCTGTTTTTT.